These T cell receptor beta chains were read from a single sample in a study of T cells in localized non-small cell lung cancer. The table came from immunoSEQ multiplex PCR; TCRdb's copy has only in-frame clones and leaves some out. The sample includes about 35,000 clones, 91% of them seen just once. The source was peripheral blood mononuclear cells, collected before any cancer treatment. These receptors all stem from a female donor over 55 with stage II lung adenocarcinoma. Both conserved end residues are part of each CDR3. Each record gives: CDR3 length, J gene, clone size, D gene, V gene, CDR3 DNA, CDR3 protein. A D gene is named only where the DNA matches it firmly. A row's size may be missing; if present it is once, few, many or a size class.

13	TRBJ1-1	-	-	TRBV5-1	TGCGCCAGCAGCGTCGGGACGGCGGCAGAAGCTTTCTTT	CASSVGTAAEAFF
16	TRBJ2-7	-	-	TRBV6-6	TGTGCCAGCAGTTACCCCCTAACTGGGGCGGGTGGCGAGCAGTACTTC	CASSYPLTGAGGEQYF
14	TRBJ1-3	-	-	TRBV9	TGTGCCAGCCCAGGGGAATCTTATGGAAACACCATATATTTT	CASPGESYGNTIYF
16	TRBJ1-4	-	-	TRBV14	TGTGCCAGCAGCCATGGACCGGGATCAACTAATGAAAAACTGTTTTTT	CASSHGPGSTNEKLFF
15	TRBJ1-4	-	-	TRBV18	TGTGCCAGCTCACCACAGGGGGCAACTAATGAAAAACTGTTTTTT	CASSPQGATNEKLFF
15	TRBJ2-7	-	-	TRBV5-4	TGTGCCAGCAGCCCCGGGCCTACCTCAACGCGGGAGCAGTACTTC	CASSPGPTSTREQYF
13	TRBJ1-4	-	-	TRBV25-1	TGTGCCAGCAGATACGGCTCTAATGAAAAACTGTTTTTT	CASRYGSNEKLFF
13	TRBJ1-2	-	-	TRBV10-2	TGCGCCAGCAGTGAGTCCGCGTCTACTGCCTACACCTTC	CASSESASTAYTF
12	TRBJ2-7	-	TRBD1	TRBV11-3	TGTGCCAGCAGCCGGGACAGCGACGAGCAGTACTTC	CASSRDSDEQYF
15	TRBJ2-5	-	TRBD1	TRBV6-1	TGTGCCAGCAGCCGAACCGGGACAGGGGATGAGACCCAGTACTTC	CASSRTGTGDETQYF
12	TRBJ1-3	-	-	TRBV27	TGTGCCAGCAGTAGCCCTGGAAACACCATATATTTT	CASSSPGNTIYF
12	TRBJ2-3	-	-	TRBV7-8	TGTGCCAGCAGCTTAACGGGCGATACGCAGTATTTT	CASSLTGDTQYF
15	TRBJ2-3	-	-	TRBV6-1	TGTGCCAGCAGTGAAGCGTGGGAAGCTACAGATACGCAGTATTTT	CASSEAWEATDTQYF
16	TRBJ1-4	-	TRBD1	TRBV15	TGTGCCACCAGCAGAGAATCGACAGGGCTTAATGAAAAACTGTTTTTT	CATSRESTGLNEKLFF
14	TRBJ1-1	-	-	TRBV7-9	TGTGCCAGCAGCTTAGCCCCTGCAGGGCCTGAAGCTTTCTTT	CASSLAPAGPEAFF
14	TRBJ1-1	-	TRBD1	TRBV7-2	TGTGCCAGCAGCTTGGACAGGGCGAACACTGAAGCTTTCTTT	CASSLDRANTEAFF
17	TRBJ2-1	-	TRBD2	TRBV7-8	TGTGCCAGCAGCTCCACCGGGACTAGCGGGGGGCGACATGAGCAGTTCTTC	CASSSTGTSGGRHEQFF
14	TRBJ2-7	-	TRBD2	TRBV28	TGTGCCAGCAGTTTTGCGGGAGGATCCTACGAGCAGTACTTC	CASSFAGGSYEQYF
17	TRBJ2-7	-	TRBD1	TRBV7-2	TGTGCCAGCAGCTTAGTAGGGACAGGGGGCTTTTCCTACGAGCAGTACTTC	CASSLVGTGGFSYEQYF
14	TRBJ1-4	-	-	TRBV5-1	TGCGCCAGCAGCTTCCGGGAGGCTAATGAAAAACTGTTTTTT	CASSFREANEKLFF
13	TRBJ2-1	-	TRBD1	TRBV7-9	TGTGCCAGCAGCCCAACAGGGGACAGGGGCCAGTTCTTC	CASSPTGDRGQFF
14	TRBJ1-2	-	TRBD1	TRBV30	TGTGCCTGGAGTGGGGCAGGACAGGTTAATGGCTACACCTTC	CAWSGAGQVNGYTF
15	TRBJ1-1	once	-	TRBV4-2	TGTGCCAGCAGCCAAGCGGGAGGGATGCTCACTGAAGCTTTCTTT	CASSQAGGMLTEAFF
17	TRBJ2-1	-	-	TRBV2	TGTGCCAGCAGCCGGCGGGACTCACAGAGCTCCTACAATGAGCAGTTCTTC	CASSRRDSQSSYNEQFF
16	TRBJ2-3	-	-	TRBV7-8	TGTGCCAGCAGCTTAGCCCACAAACTTCCCACAGATACGCAGTATTTT	CASSLAHKLPTDTQYF
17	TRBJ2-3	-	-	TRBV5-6	TGTGCCAGCAGCCCGGGTTTCTCCTTACCACGTCCAGATACGCAGTATTTT	CASSPGFSLPRPDTQYF
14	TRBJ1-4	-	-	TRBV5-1	TGCGCCAGCAGCTTGGAAGGCAGGGGTGAAAAACTGTTTTTT	CASSLEGRGEKLFF
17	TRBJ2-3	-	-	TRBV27	TGTGCCAGCAGTTTGTTCGGTGTGGCAGGGCAAACAGATACGCAGTATTTT	CASSLFGVAGQTDTQYF
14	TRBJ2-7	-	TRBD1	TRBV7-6	TGTGCCAGCAGCTCCGGACAGGGCGCGTACGAGCAGTACTTC	CASSSGQGAYEQYF